Each of the 11 T cell receptor beta chains below was sequenced from the same sample in a study of T cells in Graves' hyperthyroidism and ophthalmopathy. TCR beta CDR3 regions were amplified from RNA transcripts. The primer set for the first-round RT-PCR of the TCR CDR3 was HTBI. TCRdb used MiXCR to reprocess the multiplex PCR reads, holding one entry per CDR3 protein. Of about 330,000 distinct CDR3 sequences listed, approximately 13% are singletons. Sequencing used blood. The receptors come from a middle-aged woman with Graves' ophthalmopathy.

This clonotype was counted many times. In nucleotides, the CDR3 is TGTGCCACCAGTGATTTGATTCGGGACACAGATACGCAGTATTTT. Protein: CATSDLIRDTDTQYF. The V call is TRBV24-1, the J call TRBJ2-3, with D perhaps TRBD2 (5 bases). The V gene lost 0 bases and the J gene lost 2 bases, with 8 bases spanning the gap. CDR1 is KGHDR and CDR2 is SFDVKD in the germline V gene. The CDR3 totals 15 residues.

This clonotype was seen ten or more times. This chain connects TRBV2 to TRBJ2-7; weak D call: TRBD1 (5 bases). The germline V gene encodes CDR1 SNHLY and CDR2 FYNNEI. This CDR3 has 15 amino acids. V lost 4 bases, J lost 2 bases, and 15 bases lay in between. Written as DNA, the CDR3 is TGTGCCAGCAGTGCCGGACACGACCTCACCTACGAGCAGTACTTC. Protein sequence: CASSAGHDLTYEQYF.

The sample holds many counts of this clonotype. This rearrangement joins TRBV29-1 to TRBJ1-1, with D uncertain. Germline CDR1 and CDR2: SQVTM and ANQGSEA. This CDR3 has 12 residues. Trimming pared 0 bases from V and 1 base from J, leaving 3 bases between. CDR3 sequence: CSVEEGNTEAFF. DNA for the CDR3: TGCAGCGTTGAAGAGGGGAACACTGAAGCTTTCTTT.

This clonotype occurred many times. The chain joins TRBV6-1 to TRBJ1-1; D unresolved. The CDR3 spans 15 residues. The V end lost 6 bases, the J end lost 5 bases, and 19 bases lay between the germline ends. The germline CDR1 and CDR2 sequences are MNHNS and SASEGT. The CDR3 DNA reads as TGTGCCAGCAGATATACCCGCACGAGGAGAACTGAAGCTTTCTTT. This gives the protein CASRYTRTRRTEAFF.

This clonotype was observed a few times. J is TRBJ1-5 and V is TRBV20-1, with D possibly TRBD1 on 5 matching bases. Germline V gene sequence: CDR1 DFQATT, CDR2 SNEGSKA (reference sequence). The CDR3 loop spans 13 amino acids. Trimming pared 2 bases from V and 2 bases from J, leaving 7 bases between. The CDR3 spells CSARMGGNQPQHF. DNA for the CDR3: TGCAGTGCTAGAATGGGGGGCAATCAGCCCCAGCATTTT.

The table lists this clonotype with many counts. The chain has TRBV3-1 and TRBJ1-6; D unresolved. CDR3 length: 12 residues. The V gene lost 3 bases and the J gene lost 6 bases, with 3 bases spanning the gap. Per germline, CDR1 LGHDT and CDR2 YNNKEL (reference sequence). The CDR3 bases are TGTGCCAGCAGCCAGTCTAATTCACCCCTCCACTTT. This translates into CASSQSNSPLHF. The full variable domain, its missing parts supplied by reference TRBV3-1 and TRBJ1-6, is DTAVSQTPKYLVTQMGNDKSIKCEQNLGHDTMYWYKQDSKKFLKIMFSYNNKELIINETVPNRFSPKSPDKAHLNLHINSLELGDSAVYFCASSQSNSPLHFGNGTRLTVT.

This clonotype showed up just a few times. The chain is built from TRBV20-1 and TRBJ2-2, with 10 positions matching TRBD2. Trimming took 6 bases from V and 4 from J; bases not matched to a gene: 11. The CDR3 loop spans 16 amino acids. Germline CDR1 reads DFQATT; CDR2 reads SNEGSKA (reference sequence). CDR3: CSALHSGRSPTGELFF. The CDR3 nucleotides are TGCAGTGCCTTACATAGCGGGAGGTCCCCCACCGGGGAGCTGTTTTTT.

CDR3 region: CASSYFGATNEKLFF. Here the CDR3 DNA reads TGTGCCAGCAGTTACTTCGGGGCAACTAATGAAAAACTGTTTTTT. The chain uses TRBV6-5 and TRBJ1-4; D is ambiguous. The CDR3 has 15 residues. V lost 1 base and J lost 0, with 6 bases in between. Germline V gene data show CDR1 as MNHEY and CDR2 as SVGAGI.

Concerning this clonotype: A much larger clone lies a single base off, so this may be a read error. CDR3 residues: CATSREGASEAFF. The DNA for the CDR3 is TGTGCCACCAGCAGAGAAGGGGCATCTGAAGCTTTCTTT. This chain joins TRBV15 and TRBJ1-1; a possible D gene is TRBD1 (5 bases). V dropped 0 bases and J dropped 6 bases, with 8 bases sitting between them. This CDR3 spans 13 amino acids. Germline CDR1 and CDR2: LNHNV and YYDKDF (reference sequence).

This clonotype was observed many times. The chain employs TRBV20-1 and TRBJ2-5; 16 bases match TRBD2. CDR3 length equals 16 residues. The trim removed 0 bases at V and 5 bases at J, leaving 3 bases unmatched. Germline CDR1 DFQATT, CDR2 SNEGSKA (reference sequence). CDR3 sequence reads: CSARDGGLAGGETQYF. CDR3 sequence (DNA): TGCAGTGCTAGAGATGGGGGACTAGCGGGAGGGGAGACCCAGTACTTC.

This clonotype has more than one count but fewer than ten. A much larger clone differs from this one at a single base, so this may be a read error. This sequence joins TRBV28 and TRBJ2-1, with 10 bases aligning to TRBD2. CDR3 size: 16 residues. Germline V gives CDR1 MDHEN, CDR2 SYDVKM. The chain's CDR3 is CASSLDRASGSNGQFF. The DNA for the CDR3 is TGTGCCAGCAGTTTAGATAGGGCTAGCGGGAGCAATGGGCAGTTCTTC.